Each of the 21 T cell receptor beta chains below was sequenced from the same sample in a study of shared clonotypes between healthy human individuals (dated by TCRdb to between 2020 and 2021). CD8 naive samples consisted of CD45RO-negative cells that were positively selected for CCR7, yielding a CD45RA+CCR7+ population without TemRA cells. The library came from the immunoSEQ multiplex PCR assay. As stored in TCRdb, this immuneACCESS dataset retains in-frame rearrangements with V and J assigned. A fraction of the clones does not appear; measured against another copy, unresolved V genes explain less than half of the discrepancy, and the remainder lacks a known reason. This sample comprises millions of clones, around 93% of them detected only once. The top ten constitute about 1.8% of the sample. Sequenced material: naive CD8+ T cells from PBMCs. This specimen's cell subset or site label, interpreted: CD45RA+CCR7+. Receptor source: a man in his late teens or twenties in good health. Some clones in this sample may be carry-over from other donors' samples.

The V and J genes are TRBV28 and TRBJ2-3; TRBD2 matches at 10 bases. CDR1 is MDHEN, CDR2 SYDVKM, per germline. The CDR3 loop spans 15 amino acids. After removal of 5 bases from V and 6 bases from J, the junction contained 8 bases not matched to a gene. In nucleotides, the CDR3 is TGTGCCAGCAGTCAGAGGACTAGCGGAAGCGATACGCAGTATTTT. Translation: CASSQRTSGSDTQYF.

The J gene is TRBJ2-1, the V gene TRBV29-1; D is possibly TRBD1 or TRBD2 (5 bases each). V dropped 0 bases and J dropped 0 bases, with 12 bases sitting between them. CDR3 size: 16 residues. Germline loops: CDR1 SQVTM, CDR2 ANQGSEA. CDR3 sequence (DNA): TGCAGCGTTGAAGATTCGAGGGGCAACTCCTACAATGAGCAGTTCTTC. It codes for CSVEDSRGNSYNEQFF.

The chain uses TRBV27 and TRBJ2-7; 8 bases are a match to TRBD2. This CDR3 spans 17 amino acids. Per the germline V gene, CDR1 is MNHEY and CDR2 is SMNVEV (reference sequence). The V gene end was trimmed by 5 bases and the J gene end by 3 bases; junction bases not matched to a gene: 15. The CDR3: CASSGRMLAGPLYEQYF. CDR3 DNA: TGTGCCAGCAGTGGTAGAATGCTAGCGGGCCCCCTCTACGAGCAGTACTTC.

The chain is built from TRBV21-1 and TRBJ1-2; the D call TRBD1 from the table was never checked on the DNA. TRBV21-1 is a pseudogene. This CDR3 region has 14 residues. DNA of the CDR3: TGTGCCAGCAGCAAAGGACAAGCTAACTATGGCTACACCTTC. This encodes CASSKGQANYGYTF.

This chain uses TRBV9 with TRBJ2-7; TRBD1 aligns across 7 bases. Germline CDR1 reads SGDLS; CDR2 reads YYNGEE. Trimming at V came to 3 bases and at J to 2 bases, leaving 5 bases not matched to a gene. The CDR3 runs 14 residues. CDR3 sequence reads: CASSGQGPPYEQYF. The CDR3 nucleotides read TGTGCCAGCAGCGGACAGGGTCCCCCCTACGAGCAGTACTTC.

This sequence joins TRBV27 and TRBJ1-1; D gene ambiguous. This CDR3 is 17 amino acids long. Trimming removed 1 base from V and 7 bases from J, with 22 bases in between. CDR1 and CDR2 (germline): MNHEY, SMNVEV (reference sequence). CDR3 DNA sequence: TGTGCCAGCAGTTTATGGGGTGGATTTCAAACTGTGGGTGAAGCTTTCTTT. Protein sequence: CASSLWGGFQTVGEAFF.

On this clone itself: Other DNA sequences from this sample encode an identical CDR3 as well. The V call is TRBV28, the J call TRBJ1-1; weak D call: TRBD1 (5 bases). The CDR3 spans 14 residues. Looked up from germline, CDR1 is MDHEN and CDR2 is SYDVKM. Trimming shortened V by 3 bases and J by 0 bases, and 8 bases separated the two germline ends. This chain's CDR3 is CASSFSGLNTEAFF. DNA for the CDR3: TGTGCCAGCAGTTTTTCAGGGCTGAACACTGAAGCTTTCTTT.

The V call is TRBV27, the J call TRBJ2-6; 8 bases map to TRBD1. The CDR3 totals 17 residues. Looked up from germline, CDR1 is MNHEY and CDR2 is SMNVEV (reference sequence). After removal of 5 bases from V and 1 base from J, the junction contained 7 bases not matched to a gene. The CDR3 DNA sequence: TGTGCCAGCAGTCGGGGACAGGTAGGGTCTGGGGCCAACGTCCTGACTTTC. Encoded protein: CASSRGQVGSGANVLTF. Combining the CDR3 with reference TRBV27 and TRBJ2-6 gives the whole variable domain EAQVTQNPRYLITVTGKKLTVTCSQNMNHEYMSWYRQDPGLGLRQIYYSMNVEVTDKGDVPEGYKVSRKEKRNFPLILESPSPNQTSLYFCASSRGQVGSGANVLTFGAGSRLTVL.

The chain links TRBV7-2 to TRBJ2-7; D might be TRBD1 (6 bases). The V end lost 2 bases, the J end lost 2 bases, and 19 bases lay between the germline ends. Germline values: CDR1 SGHTA, CDR2 FQGNSA. The CDR3 has 17 residues. CDR3 nucleotide sequence: TGTGCCAGCAGCTTACCTACCGGGACAACTCATACCTACGAGCAGTACTTC. Protein sequence: CASSLPTGTTHTYEQYF.

The CDR3 nucleotides read TGTGCCAGCACTAACCGGGACAGGACCTACGAGCAGTACTTC. Protein: CASTNRDRTYEQYF. The chain is built from TRBV2 and TRBJ2-7; 8 positions agree with TRBD1. V lost 7 bases and J lost 2; bases outside the gene matches: 7. The CDR3 runs to 14 residues. Germline loops: CDR1 SNHLY, CDR2 FYNNEI. Based on the CDR3 plus reference TRBV2 and TRBJ2-7, the full variable domain is EPEVTQTPSHQVTQMGQEVILRCVPISNHLYFYWYRQILGQKVEFLVSFYNNEISEKSEIFDDQFSVERPDGSNFTLKIRSTKLEDSAMYFCASTNRDRTYEQYFGPGTRLTVT.

This clone has just one count. This chain joins TRBV9 and TRBJ2-7; D might be TRBD1 (5 bases). V shed 2 bases and J shed 4 bases, with 13 bases lying between them. Germline CDR1 and CDR2: SGDLS and YYNGEE. This CDR3 contains 14 residues. This CDR3 reads CASSVGDRLYEQYF. The CDR3 DNA is TGTGCCAGCAGCGTGGGTGACAGACTTTACGAGCAGTACTTC.

The chain joins TRBV6-1 to TRBJ2-4; D is possibly TRBD2 (7 bases). Germline CDR1 and CDR2: MNHNS and SASEGT. V lost 6 bases to trimming and J lost 9 bases, with 18 bases between them. The CDR3 extends over 14 amino acids. Written as DNA, the CDR3 is TGTGCCAGCAGCCAAAGGGGGGAGGGCCCCATTCAGTACTTC. Protein: CASSQRGEGPIQYF.

This chain links TRBV11-2 with TRBJ2-1, with 9 positions matching TRBD2. The ends lost 0 bases at V and 10 bases at J; junction bases unmatched: 7. The CDR3 spans 15 residues. In germline, CDR1 is SGHAT, CDR2 FQNNGV. The CDR3 sequence: CASSLDGLAGNEQFF. In DNA form, the CDR3 reads TGTGCCAGCAGCTTAGATGGGCTAGCGGGAAACGAGCAGTTCTTC.

The chain joins TRBV4-3 to TRBJ1-2; no reliable D call. The length of the CDR3 is 17 residues. CDR1 and CDR2 (germline): LGHNA, YSLEER. Trimming took 0 bases from V and 6 from J, leaving 20 bases between them. The CDR3 DNA reads as TGCGCCAGCAGCCAAGAAGTTTCTTCCCGGGAAACCCATGGCTACACCTTC. Protein: CASSQEVSSRETHGYTF.

The V call is TRBV10-1, the J call TRBJ2-1; unclear D gene. The CDR3 extends over 15 amino acids. V was clipped by 2 bases and J by 9 bases, with 17 bases between them. CDR1 is WNHNN, CDR2 SYGVQD, per germline (reference sequence). Written as DNA, the CDR3 is TGCGCCAGCAGTGAGAGTTTAGCCGCGACGGGTGAGCAGTTCTTC. Its protein product is CASSESLAATGEQFF.

V usage is TRBV5-1 and J usage is TRBJ1-2; no clear D. Germline lookup yields CDR1 SGHRS and CDR2 YFSETQ. The CDR3 length is 16 residues. Trimming took off 0 bases at V and 4 bases at J, with 16 bases between the two ends. CDR3 region: CASSLDLGSTFYGYTF. In DNA, the CDR3 is TGCGCCAGCAGCTTGGATCTCGGGTCGACCTTCTATGGCTACACCTTC.

The chain links TRBV13 to TRBJ2-7; 8 positions match TRBD2. This CDR3 is 16 amino acids long. CDR1 and CDR2 from the germline V gene are PRHDT and FYEKMQ (reference sequence). Losses at the gene ends were 1 base for V and 1 base for J; bases not matched to a gene: 6. The CDR3 region is CASSLAGGRFSYEQYF. CDR3 DNA sequence: TGTGCCAGCAGCTTAGCTGGCGGGAGGTTTTCCTACGAGCAGTACTTC.

V and J are TRBV27 and TRBJ2-1; the D gene is possibly TRBD2 (5 bases). V was shortened by 3 bases and J by 5 bases, with 26 bases between the two germline ends. Germline V lookup: CDR1 MNHEY, CDR2 SMNVEV (reference sequence). The length of the CDR3 is 19 residues. CDR3 nucleotide sequence: TGTGCCAGCAGTTTCTTTTCGGGCGAGGGCCGGATCTTCAACAATGAGCAGTTCTTC. Translated, it gives CASSFFSGEGRIFNNEQFF.

The rearrangement joins TRBV7-8 to TRBJ1-2; 9 bases are a match to TRBD1. Losses at the gene ends were 5 bases for V and 1 base for J; bases not matched to a gene: 8. This CDR3 region has 16 residues. Germline lookup yields CDR1 SGHVS and CDR2 FQNEAQ. The CDR3 protein is CASSRGTGKDNYGYTF. The CDR3, as DNA: TGTGCCAGCAGCAGAGGGACAGGGAAGGATAACTATGGCTACACCTTC.

This chain links TRBV30 with TRBJ2-1; 11 positions agree with TRBD2. Germline trimming cut 3 bases from V and 7 bases from J; bases unmatched to any gene: 8. Germline CDR1 reads GTSNPN; CDR2 reads SVGIG (reference sequence). This CDR3 is built from 15 residues. The CDR3 loop is CAWSFSTSGTNEQFF. The CDR3 region has the DNA TGTGCCTGGAGCTTCTCGACTAGCGGGACGAATGAGCAGTTCTTC.

For the CDR3, the DNA is TGTGCCAGCAGCCACCGGGACAGGGGTCGGATCTATGGCTACACCTTC. It specifies CASSHRDRGRIYGYTF. This chain connects TRBV7-9 to TRBJ1-2; 10 nucleotides line up with TRBD1. The CDR3 loop spans 16 amino acids. Trimming took 5 bases from V and 4 from J; bases not matched to a gene: 10. The V gene's germline CDR1 is SEHNR and CDR2 FQNEAQ (reference sequence).